Each of the 27 T cell receptor beta chains below was sequenced from the same sample in a study of T-cell reconstitution after alpha-beta-depleted transplantation in children. Unique molecular identifiers were incorporated when the TCRbeta library was constructed. TCRdb called the PCR reads again in MiXCR, with one record for every CDR3 protein. Of hundreds of thousands of distinct CDR3 sequences listed, 13% are singletons. The input for sequencing was PBMCs, mostly from graft donor cells, taken 360 days after TCRalphabeta/CD19-depleted stem cell transplant. The receptor set was obtained from a male patient aged 5 to 17 who had a stem cell transplant for acute myeloid leukemia, so the T cells may come from the graft donor.

This chain joins TRBV4-3 and TRBJ2-1; no clear D gene. The CDR3 spans 14 residues. V was cut by 0 bases and J by 4 bases, with 7 bases left in between. Germline CDR1 reads LGHNA; CDR2 reads YSLEER. The CDR3 region is CASSQDTRYNEQFF. In nucleotides, the CDR3 is TGCGCCAGCAGCCAAGATACCCGTTACAATGAGCAGTTCTTC.

The V call is TRBV6-5, the J call TRBJ1-5; 10 bases are a match to TRBD1. The V and J ends lost 2 bases and 7 bases, in that order; junction bases with no gene match: 8. The CDR3 totals 16 residues. The germline gives CDR1 MNHEY, CDR2 SVGAGI. The CDR3 sequence is CASSYPTTGGIQPQHF. Written as DNA, the CDR3 is TGTGCCAGCAGTTACCCGACGACAGGGGGCATCCAGCCCCAGCATTTT.

The chain joins TRBV27 to TRBJ2-5; D could derive from TRBD1 or TRBD2 (5 bases each). The V gene's germline CDR1 is MNHEY and CDR2 SMNVEV (reference sequence). Trimming shortened V by 2 bases and J by 0 bases, and 16 bases separated the two germline ends. The CDR3 extends over 17 amino acids. The CDR3 loop reads CASSLAPGTYYQETQYF. CDR3 bases: TGTGCCAGCAGTTTAGCCCCCGGGACCTATTACCAAGAGACCCAGTACTTC.

This clonotype was detected only a few times. This sequence joins TRBV30 and TRBJ2-3, with D unclear. The germline gives CDR1 GTSNPN, CDR2 SVGIG (reference sequence). CDR3 size: 12 residues. V was pared by 4 bases and J by 0 bases, with 5 bases between. The DNA of the CDR3 is TGTGCCTGGATGGTCAGCACAGATACGCAGTATTTT. It encodes CAWMVSTDTQYF.

At least ten counts were recorded for this clonotype. The chain combines TRBV2 with TRBJ2-1, with 10 bases lining up with TRBD2. This CDR3 is built from 16 residues. Germline CDR1 and CDR2: SNHLY and FYNNEI. V shed 0 bases and J 5 bases; nucleotides not matched to a gene: 4. As DNA, the CDR3 is TGTGCCAGCAGTGAAGCGGCTAGCGGGAGAGACAATGAGCAGTTCTTC. It yields the protein CASSEAASGRDNEQFF.

Written as DNA, the CDR3 is TGCAGTGCCCCGCAGGGCCTCAGCACTGAAGCTTTCTTT. Residues: CSAPQGLSTEAFF. This sequence joins TRBV20-1 and TRBJ1-1, with D perhaps matching TRBD1 (5 bases). This CDR3 has 13 residues. V lost 6 bases and J 4 bases, leaving 15 bases between the germline ends. Per germline, CDR1 DFQATT and CDR2 SNEGSKA (reference sequence).

DNA for the CDR3: TGTGCCAGCAGCTTAGGAGCGGGAGGGGGCTCGAATGGCTACACCTTC. Translated, it gives CASSLGAGGGSNGYTF. The chain combines TRBV7-2 with TRBJ1-2, with TRBD1 matching 7 bases. The CDR3 is 16 residues long. With V trimmed by 1 base and J by 6 bases, 11 bases remained unmatched. Germline V gene data show CDR1 as SGHTA and CDR2 as FQGNSA.

This clonotype was counted a few times. The chain joins TRBV7-9 to TRBJ2-1, with 8 positions matching TRBD2. The CDR3 runs 16 residues. CDR1 SEHNR and CDR2 FQNEAQ come from the germline V gene (reference sequence). J lost 0 bases, V lost 4 bases, and 5 bases had no gene match. The CDR3 region has the DNA TGTGCCAGCAGCTCCCTACTAGCGGCCTCCTACAATGAGCAGTTCTTC. Amino acids: CASSSLLAASYNEQFF. Full variable domain (remainder filled in from reference TRBV7-9 and TRBJ2-1): DTGVSQNPRHKITKRGQNVTFRCDPISEHNRLYWYRQTLGQGPEFLTYFQNEAQLEKSRLLSDRFSAERPKGSFSTLEIQRTEQGDSAMYLCASSSLLAASYNEQFFGPGTRLTVL.

V is TRBV3-1 and J is TRBJ2-1, with no clear D. Germline CDR1 and CDR2: LGHDT and YNNKEL (reference sequence). The CDR3 has 13 amino acids. The germline V and J ends were trimmed by 4 bases and 4 bases, with 8 bases remaining between them. CDR3 sequence: CASSRIEYNEQFF. The CDR3 bases are TGTGCCAGCAGCCGCATAGAATACAATGAGCAGTTCTTC.

This chain uses TRBV6-2 or TRBV6-3 with TRBJ2-7, with 8 bases matching TRBD2. V trimming: 5 bases; J trimming: 4 bases; junction bases outside the gene matches: 7. The CDR3 loop spans 14 amino acids. Germline values: CDR1 MNHEY, CDR2 SVGEGT. In nucleotides, the CDR3 is TGTGCCAGCAGTGCTCCCGGACTAGCTTACGAGCAGTACTTC. Protein sequence: CASSAPGLAYEQYF.

The chain uses TRBV20-1 and TRBJ2-7, with D tentatively TRBD1 (6 bases). V lost 6 bases and J lost 3, with 12 bases in between. The CDR3 runs 12 residues. Germline V gene sequence: CDR1 DFQATT, CDR2 SNEGSKA (reference sequence). CDR3 coding DNA: TGCAGTGCCCAACGAGGGGGCTACGAGCAGTACTTC. This gives the protein CSAQRGGYEQYF.

In its sample, this clonotype was seen a few times. The chain is built from TRBV12-3 or TRBV12-4 and TRBJ2-7; a possible D gene is TRBD1 (5 bases). Trimming cost V 4 bases and J 5 bases, with 18 bases left between them. The CDR3 spans 15 residues. CDR3 coding DNA: TGTGCCAGCAGTTCAAGGGGCCCCAAGTTCGACGAGCAGTACTTC. Its protein is CASSSRGPKFDEQYF.

The chain recombines TRBV7-9 with TRBJ2-7; the D is unclear. V was trimmed by 7 bases and J by 6 bases, leaving 19 bases between them. Per the germline V gene, CDR1 is SEHNR and CDR2 is FQNEAQ (reference sequence). The CDR3 has 14 amino acids. The CDR3 protein is CASTITPHPSEQYF. CDR3 sequence (DNA): TGTGCCAGCACCATAACCCCCCATCCGTCCGAGCAGTACTTC. Supplemented by reference TRBV7-9 and TRBJ2-7, the full variable domain reads DTGVSQNPRHKITKRGQNVTFRCDPISEHNRLYWYRQTLGQGPEFLTYFQNEAQLEKSRLLSDRFSAERPKGSFSTLEIQRTEQGDSAMYLCASTITPHPSEQYFGPGTRLTVT.

This clonotype occurred a few times. The chain employs TRBV14 and TRBJ1-2; no clear D. The germline V and J ends were trimmed by 0 bases and 1 base, with 3 bases remaining between them. The CDR3 totals 13 residues. CDR1 SGHDN and CDR2 FVKESK come from the germline V gene. The CDR3 sequence: CASSQDINYGYTF. In DNA form, the CDR3 reads TGTGCCAGCAGCCAAGACATTAACTATGGCTACACCTTC.

A few counts support this clonotype. The genes are TRBV5-6 and TRBJ2-7; no definite D call. Germline V gives CDR1 SGHDT, CDR2 YYEEEE. V was clipped by 2 bases and J by 2 bases, with 11 bases between them. This CDR3 comprises 14 residues. CDR3 in DNA: TGTGCCAGCAGCTTTGAAGGCGTTCCCTACGAGCAGTACTTC. Its protein product is CASSFEGVPYEQYF.

The chain links TRBV20-1 to TRBJ2-4, with D perhaps assigned TRBD1 or TRBD2 (6 bases each). With 3 bases removed from V and 8 bases from J, the gap between germline ends came to 14 bases. The CDR3 sequence is 13 residues long. Germline V gene data show CDR1 as DFQATT and CDR2 as SNEGSKA (reference sequence). CDR3 bases: TGCAGTGCTAGTATGGGGGGCGGTGACATTCAGTACTTC. Translated, it gives CSASMGGGDIQYF.

This clonotype was counted only a few times. This chain uses TRBV4-3 with TRBJ2-3, with 8 positions matching TRBD1. V shed 2 bases and J 1 base; nucleotides not matched to a gene: 5. The CDR3 sequence is 16 residues long. Germline lookup yields CDR1 LGHNA and CDR2 YSLEER. CDR3: CASSQIAGGGTDTQYF. Here the CDR3 DNA reads TGCGCCAGCAGCCAAATCGCAGGGGGCGGCACAGATACGCAGTATTTT.

This clonotype was observed many times. The chain is built from TRBV3-1 and TRBJ2-4; D is perhaps TRBD1 (6 bases). The CDR3 consists of 15 residues. Looked up from germline, CDR1 is LGHDT and CDR2 is YNNKEL (reference sequence). V gave up 1 base and J gave up 6 bases, with 13 bases separating them. The CDR3 DNA reads TGTGCCAGCAGCCAAGGTTGGCAGGGGAGAAACATTCAGTACTTC. This sequence encodes CASSQGWQGRNIQYF. Drawing the rest from reference TRBV3-1 and TRBJ2-4, the complete variable domain is DTAVSQTPKYLVTQMGNDKSIKCEQNLGHDTMYWYKQDSKKFLKIMFSYNNKELIINETVPNRFSPKSPDKAHLNLHINSLELGDSAVYFCASSQGWQGRNIQYFGAGTRLSVL.

This chain uses TRBV11-2 with TRBJ2-7; a weak D match, TRBD2 (7 bases). Trimming shortened V by 2 bases and J by 0 bases, and 23 bases separated the two germline ends. This CDR3 has 19 amino acids. The germline gives CDR1 SGHAT, CDR2 FQNNGV. CDR3 loop: CASSLRGGRRPKSSYEQYF. The CDR3 DNA follows: TGTGCCAGCAGCTTAAGGGGGGGACGTCGACCCAAAAGCTCCTACGAGCAGTACTTC.

This clonotype came up a few times. One end of the junction is discordant with germline, which a read error may explain. This rearrangement joins TRBV7-3 to TRBJ2-5; D is possibly TRBD1 (6 bases). Germline lookup yields CDR1 SGHTA and CDR2 FQGTGA. There are 13 residues in the CDR3. DNA for the CDR3: TGTGCCAGCAGCTTACGAGGGGGAGAGGCCCAGTACTTC. Protein product: CASSLRGGEAQYF.

In its sample, this clonotype was seen a few times. CDR3 DNA: TGTGCCAGCAGCTTAATGAATCAGCCCCAGCATTTT. Protein product: CASSLMNQPQHF. The chain joins TRBV7-2 to TRBJ1-5; D gene ambiguous. The V end was cut by 2 bases, the J end by 4 bases, with 3 bases between. Germline V CDR1 and CDR2: SGHTA, FQGNSA. The CDR3 has 12 amino acids.

Only a few counts were recorded for this clonotype. This chain connects TRBV5-1 to TRBJ2-7; unclear D gene. This CDR3 is 13 amino acids long. V was trimmed by 5 bases and J by 2 bases, leaving 11 bases between them. Germline loops: CDR1 SGHRS, CDR2 YFSETQ. CDR3 nucleotides: TGCGCCAGCAGGGTCGGGTTGCCCTACGAGCAGTACTTC. Its protein product is CASRVGLPYEQYF.

This clonotype was recorded at least ten times. The chain has TRBV28 and TRBJ1-2, with D perhaps TRBD1 (6 bases). Germline CDR1 is MDHEN and CDR2 is SYDVKM. V lost 2 bases and J lost 4, with 14 bases in between. CDR3 length equals 15 residues. CDR3 loop: CASSLTGTSPYGYTF. In DNA, the CDR3 is TGTGCCAGCAGTTTAACAGGGACTAGTCCCTATGGCTACACCTTC.

This clonotype was detected ten times or more. The chain couples TRBV5-1 to TRBJ1-1, with 11 bases aligning to TRBD1. Germline values: CDR1 SGHRS, CDR2 YFSETQ. V was pared by 4 bases and J by 4 bases, with 12 bases of the junction left unmatched. CDR3 length: 17 amino acids. In DNA, the CDR3 is TGCGCCAGCAGCACAGCTGGACAGGGGGCTTGGATCACTGAAGCTTTCTTT. Protein: CASSTAGQGAWITEAFF.

This clonotype showed up just a few times. This chain uses TRBV29-1 with TRBJ2-3; no firm D call. The CDR3 spans 14 residues. Deletions cut 1 base from V and 0 bases from J, with 8 bases between. Germline assignment: CDR1 SQVTM and CDR2 ANQGSEA. The CDR3 coding sequence is TGCAGCGTTGAAGTACGCTCTAGCACAGATACGCAGTATTTT. Translated: CSVEVRSSTDTQYF.

The rearrangement links TRBV20-1 to TRBJ2-2; 7 nucleotides align to TRBD2. This CDR3 spans 16 amino acids. J was trimmed by 0 bases and V by 1 base; bases with no gene match: 5. The germline V gene encodes CDR1 DFQATT and CDR2 SNEGSKA (reference sequence). The CDR3 sequence: CSARASLAANTGELFF. CDR3 coding DNA: TGCAGTGCTAGAGCGAGCCTAGCGGCGAACACCGGGGAGCTGTTTTTT.

A few counts support this clonotype. This chain joins TRBV28 and TRBJ2-5, with D perhaps TRBD2 (6 bases). This CDR3 contains 14 residues. CDR1 and CDR2 from the germline V gene are MDHEN and SYDVKM. V was cut by 5 bases and J by 1 base, with 11 bases left in between. This CDR3 reads CASSVRDFQETQYF. CDR3 coding DNA: TGTGCCAGCAGTGTCCGGGACTTCCAAGAGACCCAGTACTTC.